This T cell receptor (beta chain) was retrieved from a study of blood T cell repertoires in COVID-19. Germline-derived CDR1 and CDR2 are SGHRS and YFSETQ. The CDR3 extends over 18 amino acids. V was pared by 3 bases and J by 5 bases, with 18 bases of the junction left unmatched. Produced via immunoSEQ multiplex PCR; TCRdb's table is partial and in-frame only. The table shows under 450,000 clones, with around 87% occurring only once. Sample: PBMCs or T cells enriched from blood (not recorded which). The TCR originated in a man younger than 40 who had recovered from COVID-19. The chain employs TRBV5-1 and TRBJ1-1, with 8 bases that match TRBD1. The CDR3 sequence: CASSSYQAAGGAGTEAFF. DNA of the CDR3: TGCGCCAGCAGCTCCTATCAGGCGGCAGGGGGCGCGGGGACTGAAGCTTTCTTT.